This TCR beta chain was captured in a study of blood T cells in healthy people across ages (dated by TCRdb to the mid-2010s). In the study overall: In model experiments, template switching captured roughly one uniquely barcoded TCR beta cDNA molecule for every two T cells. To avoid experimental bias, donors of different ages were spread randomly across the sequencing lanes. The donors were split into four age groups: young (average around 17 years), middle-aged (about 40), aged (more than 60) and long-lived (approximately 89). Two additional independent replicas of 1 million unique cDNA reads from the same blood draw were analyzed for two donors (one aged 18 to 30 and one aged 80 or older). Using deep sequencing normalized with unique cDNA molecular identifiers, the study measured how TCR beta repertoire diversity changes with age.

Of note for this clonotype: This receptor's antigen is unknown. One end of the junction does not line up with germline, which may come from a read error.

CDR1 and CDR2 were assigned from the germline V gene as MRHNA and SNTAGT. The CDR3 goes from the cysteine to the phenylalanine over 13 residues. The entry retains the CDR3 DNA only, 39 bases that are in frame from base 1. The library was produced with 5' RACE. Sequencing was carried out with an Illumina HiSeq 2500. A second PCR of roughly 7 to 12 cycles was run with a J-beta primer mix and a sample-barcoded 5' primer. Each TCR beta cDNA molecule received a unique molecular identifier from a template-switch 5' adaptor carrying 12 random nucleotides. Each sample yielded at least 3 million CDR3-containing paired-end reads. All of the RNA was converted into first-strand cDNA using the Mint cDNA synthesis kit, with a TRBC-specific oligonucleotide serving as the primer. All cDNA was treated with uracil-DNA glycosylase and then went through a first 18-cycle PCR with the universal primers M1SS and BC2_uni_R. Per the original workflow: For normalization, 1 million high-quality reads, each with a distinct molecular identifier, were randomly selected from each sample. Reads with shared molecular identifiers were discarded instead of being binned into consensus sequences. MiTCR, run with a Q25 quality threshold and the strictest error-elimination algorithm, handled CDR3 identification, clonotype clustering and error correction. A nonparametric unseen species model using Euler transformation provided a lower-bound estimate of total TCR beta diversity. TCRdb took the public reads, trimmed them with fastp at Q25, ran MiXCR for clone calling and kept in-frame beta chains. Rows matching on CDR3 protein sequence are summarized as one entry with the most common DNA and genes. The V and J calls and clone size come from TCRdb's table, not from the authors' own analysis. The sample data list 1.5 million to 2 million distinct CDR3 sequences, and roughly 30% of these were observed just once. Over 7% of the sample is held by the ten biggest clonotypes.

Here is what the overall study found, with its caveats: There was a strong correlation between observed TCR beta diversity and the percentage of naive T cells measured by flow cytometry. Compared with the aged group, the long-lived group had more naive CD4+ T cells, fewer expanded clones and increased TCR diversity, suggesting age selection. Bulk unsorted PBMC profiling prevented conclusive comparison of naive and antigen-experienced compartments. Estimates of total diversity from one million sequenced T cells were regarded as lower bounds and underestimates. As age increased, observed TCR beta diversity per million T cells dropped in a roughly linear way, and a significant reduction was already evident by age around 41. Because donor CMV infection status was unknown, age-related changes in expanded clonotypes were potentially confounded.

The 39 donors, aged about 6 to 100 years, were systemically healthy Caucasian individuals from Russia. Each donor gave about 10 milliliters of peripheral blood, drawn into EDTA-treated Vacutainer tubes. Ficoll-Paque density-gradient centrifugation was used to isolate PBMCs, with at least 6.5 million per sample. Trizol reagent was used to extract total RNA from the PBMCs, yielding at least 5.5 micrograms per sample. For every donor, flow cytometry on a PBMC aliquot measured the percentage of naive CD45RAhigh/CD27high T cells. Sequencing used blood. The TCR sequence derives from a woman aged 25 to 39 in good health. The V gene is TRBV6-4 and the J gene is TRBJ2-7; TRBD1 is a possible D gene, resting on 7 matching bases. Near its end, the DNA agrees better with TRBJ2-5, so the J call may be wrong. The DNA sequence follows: TGTGCCGGCAGGGGGGACCAGGGGGAGACCCAGTACTTC. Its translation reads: CAGRGDQGETQYF.